This T cell receptor (beta chain) was profiled in a study of cytomegalovirus exposure and HLA in healthy donors. Clones were read by immunoSEQ multiplex PCR, and TCRdb kept only the in-frame ones, dropping some. Among roughly 120,000 clones listed, more than 85% were seen once. This clone appeared a single time. The specimen was PBMCs. This TCR came from a man aged 18 to 29 in good health and CMV-seropositive.

Here the CDR3 DNA reads TGTGCCAGCAGCCCACGGTTCGGGGAGCTGTTTTTT. This sequence encodes CASSPRFGELFF. V and J are TRBV11-2 and TRBJ2-2; D unresolved. The CDR3 spans 12 residues. V lost 5 bases and J 7 bases, leaving 8 bases between the germline ends. The germline V gene encodes CDR1 SGHAT and CDR2 FQNNGV.